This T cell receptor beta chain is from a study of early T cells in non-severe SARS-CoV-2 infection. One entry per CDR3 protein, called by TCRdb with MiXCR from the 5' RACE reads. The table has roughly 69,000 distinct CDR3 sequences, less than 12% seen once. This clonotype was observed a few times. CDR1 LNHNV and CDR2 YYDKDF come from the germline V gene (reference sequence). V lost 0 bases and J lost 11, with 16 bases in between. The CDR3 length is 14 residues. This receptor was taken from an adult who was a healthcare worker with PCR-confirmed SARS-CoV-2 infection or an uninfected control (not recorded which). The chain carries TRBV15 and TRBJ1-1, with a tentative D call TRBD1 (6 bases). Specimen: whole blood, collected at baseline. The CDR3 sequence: CATSREGVDRMAFF. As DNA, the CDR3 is TGTGCCACCAGCAGAGAGGGGGTAGACAGGATGGCTTTCTTT.